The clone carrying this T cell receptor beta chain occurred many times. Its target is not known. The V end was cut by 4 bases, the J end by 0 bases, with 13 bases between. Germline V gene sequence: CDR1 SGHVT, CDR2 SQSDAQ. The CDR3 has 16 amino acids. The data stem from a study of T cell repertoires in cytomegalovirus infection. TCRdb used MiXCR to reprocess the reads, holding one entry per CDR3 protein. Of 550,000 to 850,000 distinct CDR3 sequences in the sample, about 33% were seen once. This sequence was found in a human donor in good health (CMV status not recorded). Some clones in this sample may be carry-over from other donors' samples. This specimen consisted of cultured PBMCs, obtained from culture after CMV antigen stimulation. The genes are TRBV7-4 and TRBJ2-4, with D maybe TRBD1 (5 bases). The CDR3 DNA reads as TGTGCCAGCAGCTCACCGGACATTCTAGCCAAAAACATTCAGTACTTC. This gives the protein CASSSPDILAKNIQYF.